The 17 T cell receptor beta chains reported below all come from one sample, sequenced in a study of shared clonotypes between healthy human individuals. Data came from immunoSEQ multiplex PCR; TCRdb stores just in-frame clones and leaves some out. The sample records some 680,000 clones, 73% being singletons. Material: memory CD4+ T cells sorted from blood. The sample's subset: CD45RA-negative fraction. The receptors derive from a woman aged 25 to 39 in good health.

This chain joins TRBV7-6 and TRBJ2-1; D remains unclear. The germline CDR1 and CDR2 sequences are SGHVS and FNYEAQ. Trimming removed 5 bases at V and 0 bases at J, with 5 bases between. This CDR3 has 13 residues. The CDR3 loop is CASSQSSYNEQFF. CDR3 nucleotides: TGTGCCAGCAGCCAAAGCTCCTACAATGAGCAGTTCTTC.

This chain's CDR3 is CASSQGTGTVNYEQFF. The CDR3 DNA sequence: TGCGCCAGCAGCCAGGGGACCGGGACAGTGAATTATGAGCAGTTCTTC. V gene TRBV4-1 combines with J gene TRBJ2-1; 7 bases are a match to TRBD1. The CDR3 spans 16 residues. The V gene's germline CDR1 is MGHRA and CDR2 YSYEKL. V lost 3 bases to trimming and J lost 8 bases; unmatched junction nucleotides: 13.

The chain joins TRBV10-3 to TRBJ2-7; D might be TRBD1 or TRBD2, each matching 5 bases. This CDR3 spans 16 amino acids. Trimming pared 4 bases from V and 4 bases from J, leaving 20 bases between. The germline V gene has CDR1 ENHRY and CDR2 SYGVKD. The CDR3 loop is CAISGSTGTNNYEQYF. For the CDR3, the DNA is TGTGCCATCAGTGGCTCCACCGGGACGAATAATTACGAGCAGTACTTC.

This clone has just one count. The CDR3 loop reads CATHTWDRGTNYGYTF. In nucleotides, the CDR3 is TGTGCCACACACACTTGGGACAGGGGGACTAACTATGGCTACACCTTC. The chain is built from TRBV6-6 and TRBJ1-2, with 11 bases aligning to TRBD1. J lost 0 bases, V lost 10 bases, and 10 bases had no gene match. The CDR3 totals 16 residues. Germline CDR1 reads MNHNY; CDR2 reads SVGAGI (reference sequence).

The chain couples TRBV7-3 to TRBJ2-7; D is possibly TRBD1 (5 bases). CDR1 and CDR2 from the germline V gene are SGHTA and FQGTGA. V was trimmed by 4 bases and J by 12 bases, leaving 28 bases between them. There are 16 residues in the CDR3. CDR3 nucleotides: TGTGCCAGCAGCTCTGGGGCCCCCGGGCTCCCCGTGGTGCGGTACTTC. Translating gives CASSSGAPGLPVVRYF.

The chain's CDR3 is CASSMGDSTIYGYTF. Here the CDR3 DNA reads TGTGCCAGCAGTATGGGGGACTCGACAATCTATGGCTACACCTTC. The V gene is TRBV27, the J gene TRBJ1-2, with a tentative D call TRBD1 (5 bases). V dropped 5 bases and J dropped 4 bases, with 17 bases sitting between them. CDR3 size: 15 residues. Germline CDR1 MNHEY, CDR2 SMNVEV (reference sequence).

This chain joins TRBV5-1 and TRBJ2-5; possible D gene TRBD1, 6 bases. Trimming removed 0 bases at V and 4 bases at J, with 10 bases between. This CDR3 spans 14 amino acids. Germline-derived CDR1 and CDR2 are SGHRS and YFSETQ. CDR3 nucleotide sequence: TGCGCCAGCAGCTTGGTCCAGGGGACAGAGACCCAGTACTTC. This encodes CASSLVQGTETQYF. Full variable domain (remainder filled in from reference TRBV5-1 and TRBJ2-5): KAGVTQTPRYLIKTRGQQVTLSCSPISGHRSVSWYQQTPGQGLQFLFEYFSETQRNKGNFPGRFSGRQFSNSRSEMNVSTLELGDSALYLCASSLVQGTETQYFGPGTRLLVL.

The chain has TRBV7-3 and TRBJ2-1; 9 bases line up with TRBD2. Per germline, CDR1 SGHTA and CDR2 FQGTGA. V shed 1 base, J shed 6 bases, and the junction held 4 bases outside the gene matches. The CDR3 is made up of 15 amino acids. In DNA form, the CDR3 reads TGTGCCAGCAGCTTAAATGCGGGAGGGCCCAATGAGCAGTTCTTC. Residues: CASSLNAGGPNEQFF.

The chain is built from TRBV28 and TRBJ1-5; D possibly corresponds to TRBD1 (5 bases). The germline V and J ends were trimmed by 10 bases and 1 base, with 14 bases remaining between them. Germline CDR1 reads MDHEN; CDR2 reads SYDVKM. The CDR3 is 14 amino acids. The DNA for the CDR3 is TGTGCCACCGCAGGGATTTACAGCAATCAGCCCCAGCATTTT. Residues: CATAGIYSNQPQHF.

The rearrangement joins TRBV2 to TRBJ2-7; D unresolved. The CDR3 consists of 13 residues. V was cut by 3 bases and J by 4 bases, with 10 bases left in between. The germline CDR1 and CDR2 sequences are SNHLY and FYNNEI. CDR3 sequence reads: CASSEDEGYEQYF. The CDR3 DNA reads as TGTGCCAGCAGTGAGGACGAAGGGTACGAGCAGTACTTC.

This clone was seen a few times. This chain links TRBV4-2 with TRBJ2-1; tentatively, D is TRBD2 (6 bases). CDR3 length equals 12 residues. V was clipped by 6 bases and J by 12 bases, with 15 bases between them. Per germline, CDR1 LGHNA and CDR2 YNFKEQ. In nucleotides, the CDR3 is TGTGCCAGCAGACAGGACGGGGGAACGCAGTTCTTC. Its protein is CASRQDGGTQFF.

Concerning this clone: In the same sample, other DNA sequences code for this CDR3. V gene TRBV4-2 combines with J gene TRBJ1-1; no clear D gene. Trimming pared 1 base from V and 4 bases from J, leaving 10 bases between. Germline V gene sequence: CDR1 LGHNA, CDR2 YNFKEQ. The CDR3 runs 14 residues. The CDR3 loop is CASSQAGGGTEAFF. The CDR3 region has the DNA TGTGCCAGCAGCCAAGCCGGAGGTGGCACTGAAGCTTTCTTT.

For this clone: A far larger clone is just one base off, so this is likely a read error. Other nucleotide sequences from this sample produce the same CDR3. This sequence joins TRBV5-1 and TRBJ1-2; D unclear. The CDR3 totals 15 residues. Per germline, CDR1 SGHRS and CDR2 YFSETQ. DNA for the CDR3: TGCGCTAGCAGCTTGGGTGGACTCGTTGGGTATGGCTACACCTTC. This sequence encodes CASSLGGLVGYGYTF.

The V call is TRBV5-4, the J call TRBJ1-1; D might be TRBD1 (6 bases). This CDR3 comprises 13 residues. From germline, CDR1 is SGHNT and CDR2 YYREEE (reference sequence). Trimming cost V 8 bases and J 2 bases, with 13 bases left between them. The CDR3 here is CASRRGGNTEAFF. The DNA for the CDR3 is TGTGCCAGTAGGCGAGGGGGTAACACTGAAGCTTTCTTT.

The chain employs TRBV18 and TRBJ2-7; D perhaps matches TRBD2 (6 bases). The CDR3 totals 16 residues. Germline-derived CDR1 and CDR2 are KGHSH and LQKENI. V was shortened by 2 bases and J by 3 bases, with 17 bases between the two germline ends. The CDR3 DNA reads TGTGCCAGCTCACCAGATCAGCGCGGGACCGACTACGAGCAGTACTTC. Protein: CASSPDQRGTDYEQYF. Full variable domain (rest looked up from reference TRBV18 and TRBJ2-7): NAGVMQNPRHLVRRRGQEARLRCSPMKGHSHVYWYRQLPEEGLKFMVYLQKENIIDESGMPKERFSAEFPKEGPSILRIQQVVRGDSAAYFCASSPDQRGTDYEQYFGPGTRLTVT.

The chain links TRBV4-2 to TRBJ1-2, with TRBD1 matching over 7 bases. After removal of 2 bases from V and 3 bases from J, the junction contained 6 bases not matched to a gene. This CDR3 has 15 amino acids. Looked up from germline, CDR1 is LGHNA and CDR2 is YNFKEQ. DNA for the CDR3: TGTGCCAGCAGCCAACCGACAGGGACCTACTATGGCTACACCTTC. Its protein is CASSQPTGTYYGYTF.

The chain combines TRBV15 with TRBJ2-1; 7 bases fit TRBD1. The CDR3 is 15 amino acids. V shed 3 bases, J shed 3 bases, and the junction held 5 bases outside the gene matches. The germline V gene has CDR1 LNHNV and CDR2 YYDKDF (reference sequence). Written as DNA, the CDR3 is TGTGCCACCAGCAGTAGGGACAGTAACTACAATGAGCAGTTCTTC. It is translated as CATSSRDSNYNEQFF.